Shown below are 24 T cell receptor beta chains from a single sample sequenced in a study of cytomegalovirus exposure and HLA in healthy donors (dated by TCRdb to 2016 to 2017). Library construction relied on the immunoSEQ multiplex PCR assay. A mixture of 60 forward primers for TCR Vbeta segments and 13 reverse primers for TCR Jbeta segments was used in the multiplex PCR. This is the immuneACCESS table as TCRdb keeps it, with only in-frame sequences that have V and J called. A part of the clones is gone; compared with another copy, unresolved V genes explain less than half, and the rest is unexplained. Within this sample are some 170,000 clones, with less than 80% of them counted one time only. The top ten clones comprise around 1.9% of the sample. Sequenced: PBMCs. The receptors originated from a man aged 35 to 55 in good health and CMV-seronegative.

This sequence joins TRBV28 and TRBJ2-5, with 7 bases fitting TRBD2. The V and J ends lost 5 bases and 3 bases, in that order; junction bases with no gene match: 3. Germline V gene lookup returns CDR1 MDHEN and CDR2 SYDVKM. The CDR3 spans 13 residues. The DNA of the CDR3 is TGTGCCAGCAGTATTCTAGCGGAAGAGACCCAGTACTTC. Amino acids: CASSILAEETQYF.

The chain uses TRBV6-6 and TRBJ2-7, with 13 bases aligning to TRBD2. The length of the CDR3 is 15 residues. J was trimmed by 4 bases and V by 6 bases; bases with no gene match: 6. Germline CDR1 is MNHNY and CDR2 is SVGAGI (reference sequence). In DNA, the CDR3 is TGTGCCAGCAGACCGACTAGCGGGAGGAGTTACGAGCAGTACTTC. Protein sequence: CASRPTSGRSYEQYF.

This rearrangement joins TRBV6-6 to TRBJ2-7, with D uncertain. The CDR3 sequence is 11 residues long. Trimming cost V 5 bases and J 5 bases, with 7 bases left between them. The germline CDR1 and CDR2 sequences are MNHNY and SVGAGI (reference sequence). The CDR3 spells CASSLTNEQYF. DNA of the CDR3: TGTGCCAGCAGTCTAACCAACGAGCAGTACTTC.

The chain combines TRBV19 with TRBJ1-5; no reliable D call. Per germline, CDR1 LNHDA and CDR2 SQIVND (reference sequence). The CDR3 consists of 16 residues. Trimming removed 6 bases from V and 0 bases from J, with 15 bases in between. The CDR3 nucleotides read TGTGCCAGTAGAACCGAGGAGGTTCCTAGCAATCAGCCCCAGCATTTT. Translation gives CASRTEEVPSNQPQHF.

The V and J genes are TRBV5-6 and TRBJ2-5; tentatively, D is TRBD1 (6 bases). Trimming took off 4 bases at V and 5 bases at J, with 12 bases between the two ends. This CDR3 comprises 13 residues. In germline, CDR1 is SGHDT, CDR2 YYEEEE. CDR3 loop: CASSQQGLETQYF. The CDR3 region has the DNA TGTGCCAGCAGCCAACAGGGATTGGAGACCCAGTACTTC.

This sequence joins TRBV7-9 and TRBJ1-4; TRBD1 agrees at 10 bases. This CDR3 has 14 residues. The V and J ends lost 3 bases and 8 bases, in that order; junction bases with no gene match: 3. Germline CDR1 SEHNR, CDR2 FQNEAQ (reference sequence). CDR3 sequence reads: CASSFGTGEEKLFF. The CDR3, as DNA: TGTGCCAGCAGCTTTGGGACAGGGGAAGAAAAACTGTTTTTT.

V and J are TRBV7-8 and TRBJ2-3, with D maybe TRBD2 (5 bases). Germline loops: CDR1 SGHVS, CDR2 FQNEAQ. The V end was cut by 1 base, the J end by 2 bases, with 7 bases between. The CDR3 consists of 14 residues. The CDR3 nucleotides are TGTGCCAGCAGCTTAGGCGGGTTCACAGATACGCAGTATTTT. Its protein is CASSLGGFTDTQYF.

This clone was observed a handful of times. The chain is built from TRBV19 and TRBJ2-5, with a tentative D call TRBD2 (6 bases). The length of the CDR3 is 18 residues. Between the trimmed V and J ends, which lost 1 base and 5 bases, there was a span of 23 bases. Germline values: CDR1 LNHDA, CDR2 SQIVND (reference sequence). The CDR3 bases are TGTGCCAGTAGTATAGGGGCGGGGCCTGGATGGGTGCAGGAGACCCAGTACTTC. Amino acids: CASSIGAGPGWVQETQYF.

J is TRBJ1-2 and V is TRBV19; D gene uncertain. CDR3 length: 14 amino acids. Trimming shortened V by 8 bases and J by 5 bases, and 18 bases separated the two germline ends. Germline V gene sequence: CDR1 LNHDA, CDR2 SQIVND (reference sequence). CDR3 bases: TGTGCCAGTGCGGGAATCCAGCTGTCTTATGGCTACACCTTC. Translating gives CASAGIQLSYGYTF.

The rearrangement uses TRBV2 and TRBJ2-2, with TRBD2 as a possible D gene (6 bases). The CDR3 extends over 16 amino acids. V was shortened by 6 bases and J by 4 bases, with 18 bases between the two germline ends. Germline lookup yields CDR1 SNHLY and CDR2 FYNNEI. CDR3 DNA: TGTGCCAGCAGCGCTAGCGCGGCCCGCAGCACCGGGGAGCTGTTTTTT. Translated: CASSASAARSTGELFF.

V and J are TRBV7-9 and TRBJ1-1; no firm D call. The germline V gene has CDR1 SEHNR and CDR2 FQNEAQ (reference sequence). The CDR3 is made up of 14 amino acids. Between the trimmed V and J ends, which lost 3 bases and 8 bases, there was a span of 16 bases. DNA of the CDR3: TGTGCCAGCAGCTTGAGGAGCAGCCGAAAAGAAGCTTTCTTT. This gives the protein CASSLRSSRKEAFF. The variable domain in full, completed from reference TRBV7-9 and TRBJ1-1, reads DTGVSQNPRHKITKRGQNVTFRCDPISEHNRLYWYRQTLGQGPEFLTYFQNEAQLEKSRLLSDRFSAERPKGSFSTLEIQRTEQGDSAMYLCASSLRSSRKEAFFGQGTRLTVV.

The chain has TRBV6-5 and TRBJ2-2; maybe TRBD2 (6 bases). CDR3 length equals 16 residues. Per the germline V gene, CDR1 is MNHEY and CDR2 is SVGAGI. V was trimmed by 3 bases and J by 0 bases, leaving 11 bases between them. In DNA form, the CDR3 reads TGTGCCAGCAGTTATGTTCCGGGAGCGAACACCGGGGAGCTGTTTTTT. It translates to CASSYVPGANTGELFF.

The chain combines TRBV5-1 with TRBJ2-1; 9 bases agree with TRBD2. Germline V lookup: CDR1 SGHRS, CDR2 YFSETQ. The J segment lost 10 bases and the V segment lost 0 bases, leaving 5 bases of the junction unmatched. The length of the CDR3 is 14 residues. The CDR3 reads CASSLAAGGGEQFF. CDR3 nucleotides: TGCGCCAGCAGCTTGGCGGCGGGAGGGGGCGAGCAGTTCTTC.

This clone was picked up a small number of times. The chain recombines TRBV9 with TRBJ1-2; 7 positions match TRBD1. The junction had 4 bases not matched to a gene; V was cut back by 3 bases and J by 5 bases. The CDR3 length is 13 residues. Germline-derived CDR1 and CDR2 are SGDLS and YYNGEE. The CDR3 bases are TGTGCCAGCAGCGCGACAGGGCTGTATGGCTACACCTTC. Its translation is CASSATGLYGYTF. Looking up the rest from reference TRBV9 and TRBJ1-2 gives the full variable domain: DSGVTQTPKHLITATGQRVTLRCSPRSGDLSVYWYQQSLDQGLQFLIQYYNGEERAKGNILERFSAQQFPDLHSELNLSSLELGDSALYFCASSATGLYGYTFGSGTRLTVV.

This chain joins TRBV29-1 and TRBJ2-7; maybe TRBD2 (5 bases). CDR1 SQVTM and CDR2 ANQGSEA come from the germline V gene. The CDR3 is 14 amino acids. Trimming left V 7 bases short and J 3 bases short, with 19 bases between. Here the CDR3 DNA reads TGCAGCGCCGCAACCGACGGGATCTACTACGAGCAGTACTTC. Its protein product is CSAATDGIYYEQYF.

The genes are TRBV2 and TRBJ2-7, with TRBD2 matching over 10 bases. The ends lost 5 bases at V and 2 bases at J; junction bases unmatched: 6. This CDR3 contains 15 residues. The germline CDR1 and CDR2 sequences are SNHLY and FYNNEI. The DNA for the CDR3 is TGTGCCAGCAGTCGAATAGCGGGAGGCGCCTACGAGCAGTACTTC. Residues: CASSRIAGGAYEQYF.

The rearrangement joins TRBV29-1 to TRBJ1-3; no firm D call. With 3 bases removed from V and 0 bases from J, the gap between germline ends came to 3 bases. The V gene's germline CDR1 is SQVTM and CDR2 ANQGSEA. The CDR3 runs 12 residues. The CDR3 loop is CSVDVSGNTIYF. The CDR3 region has the DNA TGCAGCGTTGACGTCTCTGGAAACACCATATATTTT.

The chain joins TRBV7-6 to TRBJ2-1; 9 nucleotides agree with TRBD2. This CDR3 is built from 16 residues. V lost 1 base and J lost 4; bases outside the gene matches: 5. In germline, CDR1 is SGHVS, CDR2 FNYEAQ. This CDR3 reads CASSLGLAGIYNEQFF. DNA for the CDR3: TGTGCCAGCAGCTTAGGGCTAGCGGGGATATACAATGAGCAGTTCTTC.

The V gene is TRBV4-3, the J gene TRBJ2-7; 7 nucleotides match TRBD2. CDR3 length: 15 amino acids. Germline V gene lookup returns CDR1 LGHNA and CDR2 YSLEER. J was trimmed by 6 bases and V by 1 base; bases with no gene match: 9. The CDR3 region is CASSQGLGTTSEQYF. In nucleotides, the CDR3 is TGCGCCAGCAGCCAAGGCCTCGGGACTACCTCCGAGCAGTACTTC.

The chain carries TRBV28 and TRBJ2-3, with 7 bases that match TRBD1. Trimming cost V 6 bases and J 2 bases; bases outside gene matches: 2. The germline V gene encodes CDR1 MDHEN and CDR2 SYDVKM. The CDR3 spans 13 residues. CDR3 sequence (DNA): TGTGCCAGCAGGGACAGGTTCACAGATACGCAGTATTTT. This encodes CASRDRFTDTQYF.

V is TRBV10-1 and J is TRBJ2-2, with 10 bases lining up with TRBD1. Germline V CDR1 and CDR2: WNHNN, SYGVQD (reference sequence). The ends lost 7 bases at V and 4 bases at J; junction bases unmatched: 18. The CDR3 is 19 amino acids. The CDR3 here is CASIVENPGQGFCTGELFF. CDR3 bases: TGCGCCAGCATTGTAGAAAACCCGGGACAGGGGTTTTGCACCGGGGAGCTGTTTTTT.

This clone occurred a few times. The rearrangement joins TRBV5-6 to TRBJ2-2; 11 nucleotides line up with TRBD2. The CDR3 is made up of 17 amino acids. Germline lookup yields CDR1 SGHDT and CDR2 YYEEEE. Trimming cost V 4 bases and J 5 bases; bases outside gene matches: 10. For the CDR3, the DNA is TGTGCCAGCAGCCTAATTTCTAGCGGGAGGACGACCGGGGAGCTGTTTTTT. Its translation: CASSLISSGRTTGELFF.

This chain connects TRBV5-1 to TRBJ2-1; the match to TRBD2 covers 12 bases. The germline CDR1 and CDR2 sequences are SGHRS and YFSETQ. With V trimmed by 4 bases and J by 5 bases, 10 bases remained unmatched. CDR3 length equals 17 residues. The CDR3 nucleotides read TGCGCCAGCAGCCAGGGACTAGCGGGTGGGATCGACAATGAGCAGTTCTTC. This sequence encodes CASSQGLAGGIDNEQFF.

The gene calls are TRBV7-2 and TRBJ2-1, with 7 bases that match TRBD1. Germline V lookup: CDR1 SGHTA, CDR2 FQGNSA. V was clipped by 5 bases and J by 15 bases; unmatched bases: 19. This CDR3 is built from 15 residues. CDR3 protein: CASSQTGGKGAHRFF. The CDR3 DNA sequence: TGTGCCAGCAGCCAAACTGGGGGAAAGGGGGCGCATCGGTTCTTC.